The 14 T cell receptor beta chains reported below all come from one sample, sequenced in a study of shared clonotypes between healthy human individuals. Naive CD8 cells lacked CD45RO and underwent positive selection for CCR7, leaving out terminally differentiated effector memory CD45RA+ cells. The repertoire was sequenced with immunoSEQ multiplex PCR; TCRdb's copy has only in-frame clones and lacks some. The data show about 2.2 million clones, about 93% seen once. Sequencing was carried out using naive CD8+ T cells from PBMCs. The receptors shown here come from a man aged 18 to 30 in good health. Some clones in this sample may be carry-over from other donors' samples.

The CDR3 region has the DNA TGTGCCAGCAGGCGCCCTAGCGGACAAAACATTCAGTACTTC. Translated, it gives CASRRPSGQNIQYF. V and J are TRBV21-1 and TRBJ2-4; the D call in the table, TRBD2, was not verified against the DNA. TRBV21-1 is a documented pseudogene. The CDR3 spans 14 residues.

In the case of this clone: The sample has other DNA sequences that encode this CDR3 too. This chain connects TRBV7-9 to TRBJ2-7, with a possible D match to TRBD1 (5 bases). This CDR3 contains 12 residues. Germline values: CDR1 SEHNR, CDR2 FQNEAQ (reference sequence). V shed 4 bases and J shed 7 bases, with 11 bases lying between them. CDR3 protein: CASSSSGYEQYF. Here the CDR3 DNA reads TGTGCCAGCAGCTCATCAGGGTATGAGCAGTACTTC.

The rearrangement links TRBV9 to TRBJ1-1; 7 bases are a match to TRBD1. Trimming removed 2 bases from V and 5 bases from J; junction bases left unmatched: 9. This CDR3 is built from 15 residues. Germline V gives CDR1 SGDLS, CDR2 YYNGEE. In nucleotides, the CDR3 is TGTGCCAGCAGCGTTTCTACAGGGGCGCGGACTGAAGCTTTCTTT. It yields the protein CASSVSTGARTEAFF.

V gene TRBV7-2 combines with J gene TRBJ2-2; 10 bases fit TRBD2. From germline, CDR1 is SGHTA and CDR2 FQGNSA. CDR3 length: 17 amino acids. The trim removed 5 bases at V and 2 bases at J, leaving 8 bases unmatched. This CDR3 is CASSPRLAGLNTGELFF. CDR3 DNA: TGTGCCAGCAGCCCTAGACTAGCGGGCCTAAACACCGGGGAGCTGTTTTTT.

The chain carries TRBV6-1 and TRBJ2-2; the D gene is possibly TRBD1 (5 bases). CDR1 is MNHNS, CDR2 SASEGT, per germline. The germline V and J ends were trimmed by 8 bases and 4 bases, with 14 bases remaining between them. The CDR3 is 14 residues long. The CDR3 here is CASCGRARTGELFF. CDR3 in DNA: TGTGCCAGCTGCGGCAGGGCGCGCACCGGGGAGCTGTTTTTT.

The chain is built from TRBV7-6 and TRBJ2-7; 10 bases agree with TRBD2. V trimming: 1 base; J trimming: 6 bases; junction bases outside the gene matches: 6. This CDR3 comprises 15 residues. Germline CDR1 reads SGHVS; CDR2 reads FNYEAQ. CDR3 protein: CASSLGSSGSSEQYF. The DNA for the CDR3 is TGTGCCAGCAGCTTAGGGTCTAGCGGGAGTAGCGAGCAGTACTTC.

The chain carries TRBV27 and TRBJ2-1; D may be TRBD1 (6 bases). The germline V gene encodes CDR1 MNHEY and CDR2 SMNVEV (reference sequence). Trimming pared 8 bases from V and 4 bases from J, leaving 12 bases between. CDR3 length: 13 residues. The CDR3 here is CASGDRLYNEQFF. DNA of the CDR3: TGTGCCAGCGGCGACAGGCTTTACAATGAGCAGTTCTTC.

The chain has TRBV5-4 and TRBJ2-1; a weak D match, TRBD2 (6 bases). CDR1 and CDR2 (germline): SGHNT, YYREEE (reference sequence). The CDR3 has 15 amino acids. The V end lost 1 base, the J end lost 6 bases, and 14 bases lay between the germline ends. Here the CDR3 DNA reads TGTGCCAGCAGCTTGTGGCGGGATCGGCTCAATGAGCAGTTCTTC. It yields the protein CASSLWRDRLNEQFF.

The J gene is TRBJ1-2, the V gene TRBV29-1; 7 nucleotides line up with TRBD1. This CDR3 has 15 amino acids. The germline CDR1 and CDR2 sequences are SQVTM and ANQGSEA. The V segment lost 2 bases and the J segment 5 bases; nucleotides outside the gene matches: 11. Here the CDR3 reads CSVERVAGGSYGYTF. The DNA of the CDR3 is TGCAGCGTTGAACGGGTGGCAGGGGGGTCGTATGGCTACACCTTC.

The chain has TRBV12-5 and TRBJ2-5; unclear D gene. Germline lookup yields CDR1 LGHNT and CDR2 FRNRAP. The V gene lost 6 bases and the J gene lost 5 bases, with 7 bases spanning the gap. The CDR3 is made up of 11 amino acids. The CDR3 DNA is TGTGCTAGTGGGTGGATGGAGACCCAGTACTTC. Translation: CASGWMETQYF. Drawing the rest from reference TRBV12-5 and TRBJ2-5, the complete variable domain is DARVTQTPRHKVTEMGQEVTMRCQPILGHNTVFWYRQTMMQGLELLAYFRNRAPLDDSGMPKDRFSAEMPDATLATLKIQPSEPRDSAVYFCASGWMETQYFGPGTRLLVL.

This chain links TRBV7-9 with TRBJ2-7; the D gene is possibly TRBD1 (6 bases). The CDR3 loop spans 14 amino acids. The germline CDR1 and CDR2 sequences are SEHNR and FQNEAQ (reference sequence). Trimming left V 0 bases short and J 7 bases short, with 13 bases between. The CDR3 here is CASSLALKGHEQYF. The CDR3 DNA is TGTGCCAGCAGCTTAGCGCTTAAGGGACATGAGCAGTACTTC.

This clone was seen a single time. V gene TRBV28 combines with J gene TRBJ2-7; 10 positions match TRBD2. The CDR3 contains 16 residues. Germline V gene sequence: CDR1 MDHEN, CDR2 SYDVKM. The V segment lost 3 bases and the J segment 0 bases; nucleotides outside the gene matches: 5. CDR3 sequence: CASSFEASGSSYEQYF. The CDR3 region has the DNA TGTGCCAGCAGTTTCGAGGCTAGCGGGAGCTCCTACGAGCAGTACTTC.

This chain links TRBV4-1 with TRBJ2-1; D is undetermined. Germline CDR1 and CDR2: MGHRA and YSYEKL. The V end was cut by 0 bases, the J end by 10 bases, with 7 bases between. The CDR3 runs 12 residues. The CDR3 sequence: CASSQDDIEQFF. The CDR3 DNA is TGCGCCAGCAGCCAAGATGATATAGAGCAGTTCTTC.

Comments on this clone: Other DNA sequences of this sample code for an identical CDR3. The J gene is TRBJ1-2, the V gene TRBV2; maybe TRBD1 (5 bases). V was trimmed by 6 bases and J by 0 bases, leaving 14 bases between them. CDR3 length: 15 amino acids. The V gene's germline CDR1 is SNHLY and CDR2 FYNNEI. CDR3 DNA sequence: TGTGCCAGCAGCCCGGGGAGGGGATCTAACTATGGCTACACCTTC. Translated, it gives CASSPGRGSNYGYTF.